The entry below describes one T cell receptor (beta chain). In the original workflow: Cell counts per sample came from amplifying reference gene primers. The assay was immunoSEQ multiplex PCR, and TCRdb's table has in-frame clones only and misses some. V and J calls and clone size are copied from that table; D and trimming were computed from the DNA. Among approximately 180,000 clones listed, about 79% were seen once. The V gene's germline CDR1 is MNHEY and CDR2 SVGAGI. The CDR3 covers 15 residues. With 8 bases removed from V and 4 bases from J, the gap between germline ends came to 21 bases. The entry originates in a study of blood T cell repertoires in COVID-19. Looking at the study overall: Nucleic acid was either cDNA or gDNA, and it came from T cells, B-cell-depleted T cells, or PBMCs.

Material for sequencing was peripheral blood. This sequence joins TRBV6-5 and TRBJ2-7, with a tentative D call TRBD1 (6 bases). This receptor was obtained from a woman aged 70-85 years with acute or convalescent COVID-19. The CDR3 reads CASRLNTGIVYEQYF. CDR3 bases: TGTGCCAGCCGGTTAAATACAGGGATAGTGTACGAGCAGTACTTC.